The clone carrying this T cell receptor (beta chain) was observed a handful of times. Its specificity is unknown. This entry belongs to a study of beta chain features in type 1 diabetes. Overall study: Cell yields, gender and age were comparable in patients and healthy donors. Study conclusions and caveats: VDJ junctions from patients with type 1 diabetes contained fewer insertions and more deletions.

The investigators reverse transcribed all of the isolated RNA, so they sequenced expressed TCRB transcripts. Repertoires were generated with immunoSEQ multiplex PCR, while TCRdb's copy carries only in-frame clones and drops some. Here the sample spans under 800,000 clones, 15% to 18% being singletons. Per the germline V gene, CDR1 is GTSNPN and CDR2 is SVGIG (reference sequence). V lost 0 bases and J 12 bases, leaving 12 bases between the germline ends. CDR3 length: 12 residues. The TCR was taken from a man between 18 and 35 years old in good health. The sequenced sample consisted of naive CD4+ T cells from blood. The V and J genes are TRBV30 and TRBJ2-1; possible D gene TRBD2, 6 bases. This CDR3 is CAWSVERAGQFF. CDR3 sequence (DNA): TGTGCCTGGAGTGTAGAGCGGGCAGGGCAGTTCTTC.